This TCR beta chain was sequenced in a study of cytotoxic CD8 clonotypes in ibrutinib-treated CLL (dated by TCRdb to 2020 to 2023). A note on the overall study: The cohort included around 16 treatment-naive and roughly ten relapsed/refractory patients; 17 to 18 were IGHV unmutated. Samples averaged roughly 260,000 productive templates and 94,082 productive rearrangements. Cryopreserved peripheral blood mononuclear cells were collected at three points: before therapy, at response, and at either sustained remission or disease progression. Longitudinal samples were obtainable from about 30% of the roughly 90 participants in the trial. Responses were partial in some 24 patients and complete in 2; after median around 72 months follow-up, about 14 stayed in remission and roughly twelve progressed. Response samples were obtained after a median of around eleven months of treatment, with a range of about 6 to 36 months. Every remission and progressive disease sample was obtained while ibrutinib was still being received by the patients. Beyond this particular receptor, the publication reports: Sampling times were not matched between sustained-remission and progressing patients, and lymph node repertoires were not studied. At baseline, clonality was higher than in age-matched healthy donors and showed a strong correlation with circulating CD8+ T-cell counts. An increase in clonality was observed at ibrutinib response, with clonality remaining stable during sustained remission and falling back toward baseline at progression. Public clonotypes were rare and either contracted or stayed stable during treatment, and the rise in clonality at ibrutinib response reflected the expansion of private clonotypes.

With regard to this clone: Its antigen specificity is not known. No base qualities exist here, and no much larger clone lies one base off it.

For TCR beta library preparation, roughly 2.2 micrograms of genomic DNA were isolated from cryopreserved PBMCs. High-throughput TCR beta sequencing was performed on longitudinal blood samples from CLL patients receiving ibrutinib monotherapy. The patients were enrolled in a single-center, open-label phase 2 trial of ibrutinib monotherapy. On a MiSeq, deep resolution sequencing aimed for a depth between 1 in 1 million and 1 in 200,000 T cells, with each clonotype covered 10x on average. The immunoSEQ hsTCRB Kit was used to generate TCR beta libraries. On the study's bioinformatics: The data were analyzed with ImmunoSEQ Analyzer and ImmunoSEQ Data Assistant, and V, D and J gene assignments followed IMGT definitions. Clonality, with values ranging from 0 to 1, was calculated as one minus the normalized Shannon entropy of productive rearrangement frequencies. Public clonotype analysis was restricted to overrepresented clonotypes comprising at least 0.05% of each patient's repertoire. Repertoires from 10 to 15 age-matched healthy donors in immuneACCESS were used as clonality controls. TCRdb stores this immuneACCESS table with in-frame sequences only. Part of the clones is absent; in the studies checked, under half of the shortfall reflects unresolved V genes, and no reason is known for the rest. V, J and clone size are those of that table, while D and trimming were read from the DNA. This sample comprises fewer than 400,000 clones, over 60% of them detected only once. The top ten clones comprise around 6.3% of the sample.

V is pared back by 2 bases and J by 14 bases, with 13 bases lying between the germline termini. The CDR3 holds 11 amino acids from the cysteine to the phenylalanine. The DNA shown is the 33-base CDR3, in frame from base 1. CDR1 and CDR2 are read off the germline V gene (reference sequence) as DFQATT and SNEGSKA. Recombination connected TRBV20-1 to TRBJ2-1; the D gene assignment is perhaps TRBD1 or TRBD2, with each matching 5 bases. Material: PBMCs, obtained after 36 months of ibrutinib treatment. The source of this sequence is a human donor with chronic lymphocytic leukemia. The base sequence is TGCAGTGCTAGAACCCGGGACCGTGAGTTCTTC. Its translation is CSARTRDREFF.